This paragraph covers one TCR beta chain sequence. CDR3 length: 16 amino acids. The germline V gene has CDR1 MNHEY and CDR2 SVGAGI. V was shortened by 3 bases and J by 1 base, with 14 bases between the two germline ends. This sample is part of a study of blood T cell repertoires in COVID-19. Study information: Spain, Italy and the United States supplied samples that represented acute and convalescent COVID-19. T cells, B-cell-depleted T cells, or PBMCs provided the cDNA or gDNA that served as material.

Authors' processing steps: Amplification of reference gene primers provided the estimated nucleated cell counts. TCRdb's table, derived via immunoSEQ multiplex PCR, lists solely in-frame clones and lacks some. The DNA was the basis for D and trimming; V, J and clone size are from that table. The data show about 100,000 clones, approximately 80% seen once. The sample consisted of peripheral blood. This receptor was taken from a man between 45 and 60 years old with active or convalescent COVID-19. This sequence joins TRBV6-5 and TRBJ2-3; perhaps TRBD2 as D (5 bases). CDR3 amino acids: CASSYRETLRTDTQYF. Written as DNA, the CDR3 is TGTGCCAGCAGTTATCGGGAAACTCTTCGCACAGATACGCAGTATTTT.